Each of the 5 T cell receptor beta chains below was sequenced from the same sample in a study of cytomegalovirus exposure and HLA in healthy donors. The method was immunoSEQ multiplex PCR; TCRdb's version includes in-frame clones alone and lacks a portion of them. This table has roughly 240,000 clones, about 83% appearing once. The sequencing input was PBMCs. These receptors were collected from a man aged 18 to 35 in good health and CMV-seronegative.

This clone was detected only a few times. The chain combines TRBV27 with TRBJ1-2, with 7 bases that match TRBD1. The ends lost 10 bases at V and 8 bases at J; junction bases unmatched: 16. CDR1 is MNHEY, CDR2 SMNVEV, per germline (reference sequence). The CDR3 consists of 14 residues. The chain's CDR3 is CATSSQQGIGGYTF. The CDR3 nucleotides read TGTGCCACCTCATCTCAACAGGGGATAGGCGGCTACACCTTC.

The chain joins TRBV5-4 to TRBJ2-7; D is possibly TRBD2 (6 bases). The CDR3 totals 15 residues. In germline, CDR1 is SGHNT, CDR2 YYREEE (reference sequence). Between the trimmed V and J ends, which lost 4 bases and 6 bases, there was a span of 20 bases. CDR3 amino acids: CASSKKTSFQLEQYF. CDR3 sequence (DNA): TGTGCCAGCAGCAAGAAAACTAGCTTCCAGCTCGAGCAGTACTTC.

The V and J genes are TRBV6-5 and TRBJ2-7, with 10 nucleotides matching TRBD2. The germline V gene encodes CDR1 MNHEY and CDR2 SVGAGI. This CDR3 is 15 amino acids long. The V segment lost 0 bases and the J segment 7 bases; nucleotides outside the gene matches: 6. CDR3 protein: CASSYSGSGGREQYF. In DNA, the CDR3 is TGTGCCAGCAGTTACTCAGGTAGCGGGGGGCGTGAGCAGTACTTC.

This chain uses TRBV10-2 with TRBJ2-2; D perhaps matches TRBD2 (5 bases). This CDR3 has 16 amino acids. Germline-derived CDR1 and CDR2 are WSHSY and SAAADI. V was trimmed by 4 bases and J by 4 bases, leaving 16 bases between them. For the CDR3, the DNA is TGCGCCAGCAGTGCGACCCCCAGCGGAATCACCGGGGAGCTGTTTTTT. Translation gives CASSATPSGITGELFF.

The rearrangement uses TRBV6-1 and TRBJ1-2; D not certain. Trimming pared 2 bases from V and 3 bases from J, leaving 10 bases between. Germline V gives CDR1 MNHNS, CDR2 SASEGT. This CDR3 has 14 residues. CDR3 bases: TGTGCCAGCAGTGAAACGCAGGAACACTATGGCTACACCTTC. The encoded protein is CASSETQEHYGYTF.